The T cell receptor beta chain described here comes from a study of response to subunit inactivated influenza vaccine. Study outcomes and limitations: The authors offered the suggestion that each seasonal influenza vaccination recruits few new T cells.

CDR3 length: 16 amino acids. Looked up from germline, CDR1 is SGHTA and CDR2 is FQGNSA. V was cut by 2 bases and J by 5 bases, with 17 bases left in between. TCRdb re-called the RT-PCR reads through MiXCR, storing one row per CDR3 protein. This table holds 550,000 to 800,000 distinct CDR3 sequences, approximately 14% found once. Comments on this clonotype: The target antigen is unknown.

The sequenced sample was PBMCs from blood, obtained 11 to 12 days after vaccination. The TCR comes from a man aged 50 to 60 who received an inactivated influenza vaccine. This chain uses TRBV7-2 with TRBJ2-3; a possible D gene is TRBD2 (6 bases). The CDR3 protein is CASSLMGGETRDTQYF. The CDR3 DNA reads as TGTGCCAGCAGCTTAATGGGGGGTGAGACACGAGATACGCAGTATTTT.